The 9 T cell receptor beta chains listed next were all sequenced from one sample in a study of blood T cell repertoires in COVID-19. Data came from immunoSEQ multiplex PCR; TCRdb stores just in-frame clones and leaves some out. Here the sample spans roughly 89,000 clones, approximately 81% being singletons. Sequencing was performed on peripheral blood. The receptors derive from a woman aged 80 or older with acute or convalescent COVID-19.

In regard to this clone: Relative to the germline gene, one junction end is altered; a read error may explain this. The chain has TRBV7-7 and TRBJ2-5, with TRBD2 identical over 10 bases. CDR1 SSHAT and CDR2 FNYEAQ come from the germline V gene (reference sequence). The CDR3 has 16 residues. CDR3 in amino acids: CASSSRLAGTGETQYF. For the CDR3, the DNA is TGTGCTAGCAGCTCAAGACTAGCGGGCACCGGGGAGACCCAGTACTTC.

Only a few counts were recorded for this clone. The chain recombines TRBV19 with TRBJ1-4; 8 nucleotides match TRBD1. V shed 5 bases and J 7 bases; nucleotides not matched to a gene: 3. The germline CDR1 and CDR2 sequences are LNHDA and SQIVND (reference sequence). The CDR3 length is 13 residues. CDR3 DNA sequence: TGTGCCAGTAGTGCGGACAGGGTTGAAAAACTGTTTTTT. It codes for CASSADRVEKLFF. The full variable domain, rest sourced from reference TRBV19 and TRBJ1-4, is DGGITQSPKYLFRKEGQNVTLSCEQNLNHDAMYWYRQDPGQGLRLIYYSQIVNDFQKGDIAEGYSVSREKKESFPLTVTSAQKNPTAFYLCASSADRVEKLFFGSGTQLSVL.

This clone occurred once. The CDR3 DNA sequence: TGTGCCAGCAGCCAATCAGATCGGGGGACTGAAGCTTTCTTT. It translates to CASSQSDRGTEAFF. The chain uses TRBV16 and TRBJ1-1; possibly TRBD1 for D (5 bases). The CDR3 runs 14 residues. Per germline, CDR1 KGHSY and CDR2 FQNENV. The V and J ends lost 0 bases and 5 bases respectively, with 10 bases between them.

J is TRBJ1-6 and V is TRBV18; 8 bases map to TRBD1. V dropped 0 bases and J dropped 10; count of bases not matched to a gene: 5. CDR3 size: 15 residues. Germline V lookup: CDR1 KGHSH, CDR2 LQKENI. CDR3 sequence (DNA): TGTGCCAGCTCACCACCCGACAGGGGAGACTCACCCCTCCACTTT. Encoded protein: CASSPPDRGDSPLHF.

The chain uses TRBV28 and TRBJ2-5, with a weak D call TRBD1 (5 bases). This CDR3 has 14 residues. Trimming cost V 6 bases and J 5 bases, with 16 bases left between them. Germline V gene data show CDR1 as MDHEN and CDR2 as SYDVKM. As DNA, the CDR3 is TGTGCCAGCAGCACCTATTCCGCAGGGGAGACCCAGTACTTC. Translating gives CASSTYSAGETQYF.

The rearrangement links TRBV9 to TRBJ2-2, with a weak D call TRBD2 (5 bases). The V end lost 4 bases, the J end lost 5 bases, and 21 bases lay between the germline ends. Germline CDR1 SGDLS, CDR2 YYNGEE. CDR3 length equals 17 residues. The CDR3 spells CASSPTRDSQNTGELFF. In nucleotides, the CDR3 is TGTGCCAGCAGCCCCACCCGGGATAGCCAAAATACCGGGGAGCTGTTTTTT.

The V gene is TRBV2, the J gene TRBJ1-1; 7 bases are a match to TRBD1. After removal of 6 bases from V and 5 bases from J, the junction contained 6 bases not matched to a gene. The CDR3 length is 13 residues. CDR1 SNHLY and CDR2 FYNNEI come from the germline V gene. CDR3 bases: TGTGCCAGCAGCCCTGACAGGGCTACTGAAGCTTTCTTT. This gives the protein CASSPDRATEAFF.

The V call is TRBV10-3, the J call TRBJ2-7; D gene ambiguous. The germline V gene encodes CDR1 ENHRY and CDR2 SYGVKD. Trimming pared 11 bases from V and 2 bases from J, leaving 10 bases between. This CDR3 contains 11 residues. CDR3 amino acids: CAAGGAYEQYF. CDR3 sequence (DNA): TGTGCCGCCGGCGGAGCCTACGAGCAGTACTTC.

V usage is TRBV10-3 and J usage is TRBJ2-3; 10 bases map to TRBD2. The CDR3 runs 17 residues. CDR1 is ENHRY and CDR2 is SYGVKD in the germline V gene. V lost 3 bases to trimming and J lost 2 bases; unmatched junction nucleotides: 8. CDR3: CAISDLLAGEYTDTQYF. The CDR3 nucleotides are TGTGCCATCAGTGACCTCCTAGCGGGGGAATACACAGATACGCAGTATTTT.